A single TCR beta chain is shown here with its context. This receptor's antigen is unknown. No clone much larger than this one lies a single base away; base qualities are absent. Library prep was done by the immunoSEQ multiplex PCR assay. A mixture of 60 forward primers for TCR Vbeta segments and 13 reverse primers for TCR Jbeta segments was used in the multiplex PCR. The CDR3 region of rearranged TCR beta genes was amplified from genomic DNA by a multiplex PCR assay. On the Illumina HiSeq System, the amplified TCR beta libraries were sequenced as 87-base-pair reads. Processing in the source paper ran as follows. A later analysis counted about 76 million unique TCR beta chains across the roughly 700 repertoires, and around 9.9 million of these chains were shared by at least two donors. To remove PCR and sequencing errors, raw reads were error-corrected and collapsed into unique sequences using a nearest-neighbor algorithm that merged closely related sequences. To assign V, D and J gene segments, CDR3 sequences were aligned to IMGT reference sequences. For a sequence to be retained, a match of at least six nucleotides was required to both a V gene segment and a J gene segment. Rearrangements were called productive when the CDR3 lacked stop codons and stayed in frame with V and J; all others were non-productive. CDR3 was defined by IMGT convention, running from the second conserved V-encoded cysteine to the conserved J-encoded phenylalanine. In an earlier analysis of around 570 of the donors, sequences lacking an unambiguous match to a single V gene segment were excluded. In an earlier analysis of 450 to 750 of the donors, a V segment was called functional when productive rearrangements were above 56.7%, and segregating when the standard deviation between donors exceeded 5%. A statistical classification framework was developed to diagnose cytomegalovirus status using the catalog of TCR beta chain sequences. In a later analysis, TCR nucleotide sequences were compared against IMGT/GENE-DB human TR gene sequences so that V and J genes could be assigned. In a later analysis, CDR3 sequences and most-parsimonious VDJ recombination scenarios were assigned using the TCRdist pipeline. In a later analysis, each TCR beta chain was defined by its CDR3 amino acid sequence together with its V-gene family, and reads without a unique V-gene family were excluded. In a later analysis, around 600 highly shared, low-generation-probability nucleotide sequences were removed to address suspected cross-contamination and a sequencing artifact. In a later analysis, a clonal expansion index was calculated for each public chain from normalized within-repertoire ranks of inferred template counts. In a later analysis, generation probabilities were computed using a VDJ recombination model fitted to out-of-frame rearrangements, and the results were checked against IGoR. A later analysis scored TCR-TCR, TCR-HLA and TCR-CMV co-occurrence with hypergeometric tests, applying a repertoire-size bias correction to TCR pairs. False discovery rates were estimated in a later analysis by permuting HLA or CMV assignments 20 times. A later analysis grouped co-occurring TCRs with DBSCAN, adding TCRdist sequence similarity when clustering within HLA-allele-positive subsets. Repertoires with fewer than 30,000 or more than 120,000 public chains were left out of co-occurrence clustering, as were about five repertoires with anomalous nucleotide sharing. Entries here come from immuneACCESS through TCRdb and include only in-frame sequences with V and J called. Some clones fail to appear in such tables; in the studies checked, an unresolved V gene covers under half of the shortfall, and the cause of the remainder is unknown. That table is the source of V, J and clone size, and D and trimming were worked out from the DNA. The sample has about 79,000 clones on record, around two thirds of them singletons. The ten largest clonotypes hold less than 8% of the sample.

These data originate in a study of cytomegalovirus exposure and HLA in healthy donors (dated by TCRdb to the late 2010s). General notes on the study: In an earlier analysis of several hundred of the donors, less than 350 Gb of sequence data and approximately 100 million unique TCR beta sequences from about 179 million T cells were reported. Roughly 300 gigabases of sequencing data and about 92 million unique TCR sequences made up an early release that covered nearly 650 HLA-typed donors. Of the roughly 410 genotyped donors, roughly 76% were placed in the genetic ancestry cluster associated with self-reported Caucasian donors. The study was designed to test whether signatures of past pathogen exposure could be identified by cataloging public T cell receptors. The T cell repertoires of under 700 subjects were profiled by immunosequencing and related to cytomegalovirus serostatus. In addition to the first cohort of roughly 670 subjects, a separate validation cohort of 130 or so different subjects was used. The study combined high-throughput TCR immunosequencing, statistical association of individual TCRs with disease status, and machine learning to predict cytomegalovirus infection status. In a later analysis, previously published TCR beta repertoires from 500 to 750 donors were re-analyzed and high-resolution HLA genotyping was added so that TCR occurrence patterns could be studied. In the later analysis, no new phenotypic data were used to find candidate immune exposures; instead, reliance was placed on TCR beta sequences and their occurrence across donors. An earlier analysis of several hundred of the donors applied high-throughput TCR beta sequencing to assess whether each TCR beta V gene segment acted as functional or pseudogenic. Alongside the repertoire data, information on donor age, sex, ethnicity and CMV serostatus was compiled. In a later genetic analysis, genome-wide SNP genotypes for about three fifths of the roughly 670 donors were used, and that subset was treated as a discovery cohort. Every repertoire in the discovery cohort had been generated on one and the same sequencing platform. Class I and class II HLA loci were covered by the typing at four-digit resolution. The number of donors typed differed by locus, with roughly 629-640 for A, B, C, DRB1 and DQB1, around 500 for DQA1, over 600 for DPA1, and some 440 for DPB1. Roughly 5 DR-DQ haplotypes were handled as single units for association and clustering, since linkage in the cohort was strong. Among roughly 400 genotyped donors of the cohort, an average of roughly 230,000 unique TCR beta nucleotide sequences was sequenced per donor, of which about 18% were non-productive. The research as a whole found: Broadly in line with IMGT annotations, most TCR beta V segments showed up in productive rearrangements about 90% or about 30% of the time in an earlier analysis of several hundred of the donors. The presence/absence analyses assumed that sequencing depth was roughly uniform across donors, and that assumption may not be true. According to a later analysis, most CMV-associated TCR beta chains appeared to be HLA-restricted, and the HLA associations seemed to be driven largely by CMV exposure. A later analysis found that TCR association rates varied across HLA loci, with DRB1 alleles showing the most associated TCRs and HLA-C alleles the fewest. The cohort was sequenced for TCR beta chains only, and without alpha or paired-chain data the features that could be detected were limited. In a later genetic analysis, fewer N-insertions in productive TCRs were reported among donors in an Asian-associated ancestry cluster than the approximately 670-donor mean. Because HLA typing was unavailable for some donors at each locus, only the typed subset was used in association tests. Because the 87-base-pair reads could not distinguish some IMGT-functional V segments, including TRBV6-2 and TRBV6-3, those segments were excluded. Correlated functional status among segregating V segments might reflect linkage disequilibrium, but an unknown experimental factor could not be ruled out. In a later analysis, HLA-associated TCR beta chains were found to be more clonally expanded and to have lower generation probabilities than equally common non-associated chains. When HLA alleles, especially DR and DQ, strongly co-occurred, attributing TCR associations to individual alleles was difficult. Most TCR sequences were observed very rarely across donors, whereas some public TCRs were present in many individuals. The sequencing pipeline was judged likely to have produced a cluster of highly shared sequence variants as a technical artifact. A few of the identified cytomegalovirus-associated TCR beta chains were confirmed in vitro to be specific for cytomegalovirus antigens. The study gave a list of under 200 TCR beta chains associated with cytomegalovirus. The earlier analysis of fewer than 750 of the donors excluded some 15 rarely observed V segments, including chromosome 9 orphons, because counts were too low. CMV serostatus was the only immune exposure information available for the cohort. The authors suggested that the approach could potentially be extended to other disease states and immunological phenotypes. A later analysis reported that several top co-occurrence clusters appeared linked to parvovirus B19, influenza, CMV and Epstein-Barr virus. Cytomegalovirus status was reported to be diagnosed by the classifier with high specificity and sensitivity in both the original and validation cohorts. A later analysis associated 16,951 TCR beta sequences with specific HLA alleles at a false discovery rate of 0.05. A further reported finding was that TCR beta sequences accurately predicted the HLA-A and HLA-B alleles for most subjects in the first cohort. A later genetic analysis associated a missense DCLRE1C variant with V-gene and J-gene trimming of TCR beta chains, and an independent cohort replicated the association.

The cohort consisted of some 670 healthy bone marrow donors. Cohort members were all nominally healthy when sampled, although unrecorded immune exposures were likely present. The donor was CMV seropositive and belonged to the group of 250 to 350 seropositive cohort members. Each donor provided a peripheral blood sample, and peripheral blood mononuclear cells were used for TCR beta sequencing. Genomic DNA was extracted from the blood cell samples with the Qiagen DNeasy Blood Extraction Kit. The CDR3 spans 12 residues, from the cysteine through the phenylalanine. The kept DNA is CDR3 alone, 36 bases in frame from the first base. V is cut back by 6 bases and J by 6 bases, with 5 bases in the junction unmatched. CDR1 ENHRY and CDR2 SYGVKD are derived from the germline V gene.

This chain joins TRBV10-3 to TRBJ2-7, with 7 bases matching TRBD1. The sequenced sample was PBMCs. The TCR sequence derives from a woman between 45 and 60 years old in good health and CMV-seropositive. The DNA sequence is given as TGTGCCATCAGCGACAGGGAGCTCGAGCAGTACTTC. This sequence encodes CAISDRELEQYF.